One sample yielded the 17 T cell receptor beta chains listed below, sequenced in a study of blood T cell repertoires in COVID-19. TCRdb's copy holds only in-frame clones and misses some; the assay was immunoSEQ multiplex PCR. The profile covers a few hundred thousand clones, with approximately 82% appearing a single time and about 9% taken by the ten largest. Sequenced sample: peripheral blood. The source of these receptors is a man between 45 and 60 years old with active or convalescent COVID-19.

The V gene is TRBV5-6, the J gene TRBJ1-2; D possibly corresponds to TRBD1 (6 bases). Germline V gene data show CDR1 as SGHDT and CDR2 as YYEEEE. This CDR3 is built from 15 residues. V was pared by 6 bases and J by 1 base, with 16 bases between. In DNA, the CDR3 is TGTGCCAGCAACCAAGGACAGTTCTATAACTATGGCTACACCTTC. This codes for CASNQGQFYNYGYTF.

The chain employs TRBV29-1 and TRBJ2-7, with 10 bases aligning to TRBD2. Germline CDR1 reads SQVTM; CDR2 reads ANQGSEA. V lost 0 bases, J lost 4 bases, and 6 bases stayed unmatched. The CDR3 has 15 residues. For the CDR3, the DNA is TGCAGCGTTGAAGATAAAGCGGGAGGGCTTTACGAGCAGTACTTC. Translated, it gives CSVEDKAGGLYEQYF.

The chain is built from TRBV19 and TRBJ1-6, with 8 bases lining up with TRBD1. Trimming removed 6 bases from V and 7 bases from J; junction bases left unmatched: 5. The CDR3 has 14 residues. The germline V gene has CDR1 LNHDA and CDR2 SQIVND (reference sequence). The CDR3: CASSWDRSNSPLHF. In DNA, the CDR3 is TGTGCCAGTAGCTGGGACAGGTCCAATTCACCCCTCCACTTT.

The genes are TRBV2 and TRBJ1-3; D unresolved. CDR3 length: 12 residues. Trimming shortened V by 5 bases and J by 3 bases, and 5 bases separated the two germline ends. The germline V gene encodes CDR1 SNHLY and CDR2 FYNNEI. The CDR3: CASSYLGNTIYF. In DNA, the CDR3 is TGTGCCAGCAGTTATCTTGGAAACACCATATATTTT.

This clone appeared a few times. This chain connects TRBV3-1 (or the pseudogene TRBV3-2) to TRBJ2-7; tentative D call: TRBD2 (5 bases). Germline values: CDR1 LGHDT, CDR2 YNNKEL (reference sequence). CDR3 length: 17 residues. V dropped 4 bases and J dropped 0 bases, with 19 bases sitting between them. The CDR3 region has the DNA TGTGCCAGCAGCCCAGCCCTTGGAGGACCCTCCTCCTACGAGCAGTACTTC. Translated: CASSPALGGPSSYEQYF.

The chain employs TRBV6-2 or TRBV6-3 and TRBJ1-1; D is perhaps TRBD1 (6 bases). Germline CDR1 and CDR2: MNHEY and SVGEGT. Trimming removed 2 bases at V and 6 bases at J, with 16 bases between. The CDR3 length is 15 residues. The CDR3 sequence is CASSYGGGRNAEAFF. In DNA, the CDR3 is TGTGCCAGCAGTTACGGCGGGGGGCGAAACGCTGAAGCTTTCTTT.

This clone was picked up a small number of times. The chain links TRBV28 to TRBJ1-5, with 7 nucleotides matching TRBD1. V shed 5 bases, J shed 5 bases, and the junction held 9 bases outside the gene matches. Germline lookup yields CDR1 MDHEN and CDR2 SYDVKM. CDR3 length equals 15 residues. The CDR3 reads CASSPRGLGDQPQHF. The CDR3 DNA sequence: TGTGCCAGCAGTCCCAGGGGGTTAGGGGATCAGCCCCAGCATTTT.

The genes are TRBV19 and TRBJ1-1; D perhaps matches TRBD1 (5 bases). This CDR3 has 12 residues. Germline CDR1 and CDR2: LNHDA and SQIVND (reference sequence). The V gene lost 10 bases and the J gene lost 1 base, with 10 bases spanning the gap. CDR3 amino acids: CATKQGNTEAFF. Written as DNA, the CDR3 is TGTGCCACTAAGCAGGGGAACACTGAAGCTTTCTTT.

V and J are TRBV19 and TRBJ1-2, with D perhaps matching TRBD1 (5 bases). Trimming removed 9 bases at V and 5 bases at J, with 13 bases between. Germline V gene lookup returns CDR1 LNHDA and CDR2 SQIVND (reference sequence). This CDR3 is built from 12 residues. The DNA of the CDR3 is TGTGCCAGCCTCGACAGCCTATATGGCTACACCTTC. This codes for CASLDSLYGYTF.

The rearrangement links TRBV28 to TRBJ2-2, with 9 positions matching TRBD1. CDR1 and CDR2 (germline): MDHEN, SYDVKM. The CDR3 has 14 residues. Trimming at V came to 7 bases and at J to 3 bases, leaving 3 bases not matched to a gene. CDR3 DNA: TGTGCCAGCACCAGGACAGGGGACACCGGGGAGCTGTTTTTT. This translates into CASTRTGDTGELFF.

This chain uses TRBV7-3 with TRBJ1-1; 8 bases align to TRBD1. The V gene's germline CDR1 is SGHTA and CDR2 FQGTGA. The CDR3 has 14 amino acids. V shed 4 bases and J 7 bases; nucleotides not matched to a gene: 8. The CDR3 sequence is CASSSSGGVGEAFF. CDR3 bases: TGTGCCAGCAGCTCATCAGGGGGCGTAGGTGAAGCTTTCTTT.

The count of this clone is one. This chain uses TRBV18 with TRBJ1-4, with D maybe TRBD1 (5 bases). The CDR3 consists of 16 residues. Germline V gene lookup returns CDR1 KGHSH and CDR2 LQKENI. V was cut by 3 bases and J by 0 bases, with 11 bases left in between. As DNA, the CDR3 is TGTGCCAGCTCACCGCGAACAGGAGCAACTAATGAAAAACTGTTTTTT. Translated, it gives CASSPRTGATNEKLFF.

The chain combines TRBV7-9 with TRBJ2-7; 10 positions agree with TRBD2. Per the germline V gene, CDR1 is SEHNR and CDR2 is FQNEAQ (reference sequence). The CDR3 is 14 residues long. The J segment lost 3 bases and the V segment lost 5 bases, leaving 4 bases of the junction unmatched. The CDR3 here is CASSVGTSVYEQYF. The CDR3 coding sequence is TGTGCCAGCAGCGTCGGGACTAGCGTCTACGAGCAGTACTTC.

The chain couples TRBV5-1 to TRBJ1-2; D may be TRBD1 (6 bases). V was pared by 4 bases and J by 4 bases, with 11 bases between. The CDR3 has 13 residues. Germline-derived CDR1 and CDR2 are SGHRS and YFSETQ. The CDR3 sequence is CASSPGQPYGYTF. Here the CDR3 DNA reads TGCGCCAGCAGCCCAGGACAGCCCTATGGCTACACCTTC.

There are a few counts of this clone. This rearrangement joins TRBV19 to TRBJ1-5; the D is unclear. The CDR3 has 17 amino acids. Germline V gene sequence: CDR1 LNHDA, CDR2 SQIVND (reference sequence). Trimming removed 6 bases from V and 2 bases from J, with 20 bases in between. CDR3 sequence reads: CASRPPGGSGGNQPQHF. CDR3 sequence (DNA): TGTGCCAGTAGACCCCCCGGAGGTAGCGGAGGCAATCAGCCCCAGCATTTT.

The chain carries TRBV29-1 and TRBJ1-2; D might be TRBD1 (5 bases). V was trimmed by 4 bases and J by 4 bases, leaving 13 bases between them. This CDR3 has 13 amino acids. Looked up from germline, CDR1 is SQVTM and CDR2 is ANQGSEA. CDR3 loop: CSVAAGLGYGYTF. CDR3 nucleotide sequence: TGCAGCGTTGCTGCAGGGTTAGGCTATGGCTACACCTTC.

The chain combines TRBV7-9 with TRBJ2-3; 7 nucleotides agree with TRBD2. V was clipped by 1 base and J by 0 bases; unmatched bases: 10. Germline CDR1 is SEHNR and CDR2 is FQNEAQ (reference sequence). This CDR3 contains 18 residues. The CDR3 protein is CASSLGWESRGSTDTQYF. DNA of the CDR3: TGTGCCAGCAGCTTAGGATGGGAATCGCGGGGGAGCACAGATACGCAGTATTTT.